Each of the 14 T cell receptor beta chains below was sequenced from the same sample in a study of CD8 T cells in Susac syndrome. RNA was extracted with the RNeasy kit, and a quantity of about 0.45 to 1 ug was reverse transcribed using random hexamers. TCRdb reanalysed the immunoSEQ multiplex PCR reads using MiXCR and keeps one entry per CDR3 protein. The sample has more than 130,000 distinct CDR3 sequences, approximately 95% seen once. Sequenced sample: CD8+ T cells from PBMCs. Receptor source: a human donor in good health.

This sequence joins TRBV12-3 or TRBV12-4 and TRBJ2-7; D is unresolved. The CDR3 is 12 residues long. V was pared by 6 bases and J by 0 bases, with 6 bases between. The CDR3 sequence is CASRAASYEQYF. The CDR3 nucleotides read TGTGCCAGCAGGGCAGCCTCCTACGAGCAGTACTTC.

The V gene is TRBV6-2 or TRBV6-3, the J gene TRBJ2-4, with D hard to call. The CDR3 runs 14 residues. The germline V gene encodes CDR1 MNHEY and CDR2 SVGEGT. Trimming took 2 bases from V and 0 from J, leaving 5 bases between them. The CDR3 loop reads CASSYELAKNIQYF. DNA for the CDR3: TGTGCCAGCAGTTACGAACTAGCCAAAAACATTCAGTACTTC.

The genes are TRBV4-1 and TRBJ2-7; D unresolved. The CDR3 has 13 residues. Germline V gene data show CDR1 as MGHRA and CDR2 as YSYEKL. V was clipped by 1 base and J by 3 bases, with 7 bases between them. The CDR3 region is CASSQALNYEQYF. CDR3 coding DNA: TGCGCCAGCAGCCAAGCCCTCAACTACGAGCAGTACTTC.

The chain has TRBV18 and TRBJ2-1; TRBD1 aligns across 10 bases. J lost 1 base, V lost 0 bases, and 0 bases had no gene match. The germline V gene encodes CDR1 KGHSH and CDR2 LQKENI. The CDR3 loop spans 16 amino acids. CDR3 region: CASSPPGQGSYNEQFF. The CDR3 DNA sequence: TGTGCCAGCTCACCACCGGGACAGGGGTCCTACAATGAGCAGTTCTTC.

The chain uses TRBV20-1 and TRBJ2-1, with D possibly TRBD1 on 7 matching bases. CDR1 is DFQATT and CDR2 is SNEGSKA in the germline V gene (reference sequence). The germline V and J ends were trimmed by 6 bases and 3 bases, with 18 bases remaining between them. This CDR3 is 15 amino acids long. The CDR3 here is CSAPDVQGGYNEQFF. Here the CDR3 DNA reads TGCAGTGCGCCAGACGTCCAGGGGGGCTACAATGAGCAGTTCTTC.

The count of this clonotype is one. The chain joins TRBV9 to TRBJ2-1; D unresolved. The CDR3 has 13 residues. Germline assignment: CDR1 SGDLS and CDR2 YYNGEE. Trimming took off 2 bases at V and 3 bases at J, with 6 bases between the two ends. In DNA form, the CDR3 reads TGTGCCAGCAGCGTTCAGGTCTACAATGAGCAGTTCTTC. Translating gives CASSVQVYNEQFF.

This chain uses TRBV15 with TRBJ1-5; D is undetermined. The CDR3 covers 15 residues. Trimming removed 5 bases at V and 0 bases at J, with 11 bases between. In germline, CDR1 is LNHNV, CDR2 YYDKDF (reference sequence). The CDR3 DNA reads TGTGCCACCAGCTGGGGTCCCTCTAGCAATCAGCCCCAGCATTTT. Translated, it gives CATSWGPSSNQPQHF.

The V call is TRBV30, the J call TRBJ1-5; D remains ambiguous. Germline values: CDR1 GTSNPN, CDR2 SVGIG (reference sequence). This CDR3 has 12 residues. V lost 1 base, J lost 4 bases, and 5 bases lay in between. The CDR3 region is CAWSDGNQPQHF. CDR3 bases: TGTGCCTGGAGTGACGGGAATCAGCCCCAGCATTTT.

The V gene is TRBV5-1, the J gene TRBJ2-3; maybe TRBD2 (6 bases). V lost 0 bases and J 4 bases, leaving 15 bases between the germline ends. The CDR3 consists of 16 residues. Germline CDR1 SGHRS, CDR2 YFSETQ. This CDR3 is CASSLEWAGTPDTQYF. The CDR3 bases are TGCGCCAGCAGCTTGGAGTGGGCGGGAACCCCAGATACGCAGTATTTT.

The genes are TRBV7-6 and TRBJ2-2; TRBD2 agrees at 7 bases. The CDR3 has 17 residues. V lost 0 bases, J lost 4 bases, and 8 bases stayed unmatched. Germline lookup yields CDR1 SGHVS and CDR2 FNYEAQ. The CDR3 DNA is TGTGCCAGCAGCTTAGCTATGAGACTAGCAACCACCGGGGAGCTGTTTTTT. It encodes CASSLAMRLATTGELFF.

V is TRBV7-8 and J is TRBJ1-1; D remains unclear. Germline loops: CDR1 SGHVS, CDR2 FQNEAQ. There are 14 residues in the CDR3. V lost 2 bases and J lost 0, with 7 bases in between. The CDR3, as DNA: TGTGCCAGCAGCTTAAGGGCCCTGAACACTGAAGCTTTCTTT. This sequence encodes CASSLRALNTEAFF. The variable domain in full, with the rest retrieved from reference TRBV7-8 and TRBJ1-1, is GAGVSQSPRYKVAKRGQDVALRCDPISGHVSLFWYQQALGQGPEFLTYFQNEAQLDKSGLPSDRFFAERPEGSVSTLKIQRTQQEDSAVYLCASSLRALNTEAFFGQGTRLTVV.

This sequence joins TRBV7-2 and TRBJ2-7, with 9 nucleotides matching TRBD2. The CDR3 extends over 16 amino acids. V was pared by 5 bases and J by 2 bases, with 10 bases of the junction left unmatched. CDR1 and CDR2 from the germline V gene are SGHTA and FQGNSA. In DNA form, the CDR3 reads TGTGCCAGCAGCAGCTACACGGGACTAGCAACCTACGAGCAGTACTTC. The encoded protein is CASSSYTGLATYEQYF. Full variable domain (outside the CDR3, taken from reference TRBV7-2 and TRBJ2-7): GAGVSQSPSNKVTEKGKDVELRCDPISGHTALYWYRQSLGQGLEFLIYFQGNSAPDKSGLPSDRFSAERTGGSVSTLTIQRTQQEDSAVYLCASSSYTGLATYEQYFGPGTRLTVT.

This chain connects TRBV9 to TRBJ1-1, with 7 bases fitting TRBD1. Looked up from germline, CDR1 is SGDLS and CDR2 is YYNGEE. Losses at the gene ends were 0 bases for V and 11 bases for J; bases not matched to a gene: 10. This CDR3 spans 14 amino acids. The CDR3 coding sequence is TGTGCCAGCAGCGTAGGCCTTGGAGGGGGCGCGGCTTTCTTT. Protein product: CASSVGLGGGAAFF. The variable domain in full, completed from reference TRBV9 and TRBJ1-1, reads DSGVTQTPKHLITATGQRVTLRCSPRSGDLSVYWYQQSLDQGLQFLIQYYNGEERAKGNILERFSAQQFPDLHSELNLSSLELGDSALYFCASSVGLGGGAAFFGQGTRLTVV.

This chain joins TRBV11-2 and TRBJ2-2; D is uncertain. Germline V gene data show CDR1 as SGHAT and CDR2 as FQNNGV. V lost 5 bases, J lost 0 bases, and 10 bases lay in between. The CDR3 is made up of 15 amino acids. The CDR3 sequence is CASSIGVSNTGELFF. CDR3 sequence (DNA): TGTGCCAGCAGCATAGGAGTTTCGAACACCGGGGAGCTGTTTTTT.